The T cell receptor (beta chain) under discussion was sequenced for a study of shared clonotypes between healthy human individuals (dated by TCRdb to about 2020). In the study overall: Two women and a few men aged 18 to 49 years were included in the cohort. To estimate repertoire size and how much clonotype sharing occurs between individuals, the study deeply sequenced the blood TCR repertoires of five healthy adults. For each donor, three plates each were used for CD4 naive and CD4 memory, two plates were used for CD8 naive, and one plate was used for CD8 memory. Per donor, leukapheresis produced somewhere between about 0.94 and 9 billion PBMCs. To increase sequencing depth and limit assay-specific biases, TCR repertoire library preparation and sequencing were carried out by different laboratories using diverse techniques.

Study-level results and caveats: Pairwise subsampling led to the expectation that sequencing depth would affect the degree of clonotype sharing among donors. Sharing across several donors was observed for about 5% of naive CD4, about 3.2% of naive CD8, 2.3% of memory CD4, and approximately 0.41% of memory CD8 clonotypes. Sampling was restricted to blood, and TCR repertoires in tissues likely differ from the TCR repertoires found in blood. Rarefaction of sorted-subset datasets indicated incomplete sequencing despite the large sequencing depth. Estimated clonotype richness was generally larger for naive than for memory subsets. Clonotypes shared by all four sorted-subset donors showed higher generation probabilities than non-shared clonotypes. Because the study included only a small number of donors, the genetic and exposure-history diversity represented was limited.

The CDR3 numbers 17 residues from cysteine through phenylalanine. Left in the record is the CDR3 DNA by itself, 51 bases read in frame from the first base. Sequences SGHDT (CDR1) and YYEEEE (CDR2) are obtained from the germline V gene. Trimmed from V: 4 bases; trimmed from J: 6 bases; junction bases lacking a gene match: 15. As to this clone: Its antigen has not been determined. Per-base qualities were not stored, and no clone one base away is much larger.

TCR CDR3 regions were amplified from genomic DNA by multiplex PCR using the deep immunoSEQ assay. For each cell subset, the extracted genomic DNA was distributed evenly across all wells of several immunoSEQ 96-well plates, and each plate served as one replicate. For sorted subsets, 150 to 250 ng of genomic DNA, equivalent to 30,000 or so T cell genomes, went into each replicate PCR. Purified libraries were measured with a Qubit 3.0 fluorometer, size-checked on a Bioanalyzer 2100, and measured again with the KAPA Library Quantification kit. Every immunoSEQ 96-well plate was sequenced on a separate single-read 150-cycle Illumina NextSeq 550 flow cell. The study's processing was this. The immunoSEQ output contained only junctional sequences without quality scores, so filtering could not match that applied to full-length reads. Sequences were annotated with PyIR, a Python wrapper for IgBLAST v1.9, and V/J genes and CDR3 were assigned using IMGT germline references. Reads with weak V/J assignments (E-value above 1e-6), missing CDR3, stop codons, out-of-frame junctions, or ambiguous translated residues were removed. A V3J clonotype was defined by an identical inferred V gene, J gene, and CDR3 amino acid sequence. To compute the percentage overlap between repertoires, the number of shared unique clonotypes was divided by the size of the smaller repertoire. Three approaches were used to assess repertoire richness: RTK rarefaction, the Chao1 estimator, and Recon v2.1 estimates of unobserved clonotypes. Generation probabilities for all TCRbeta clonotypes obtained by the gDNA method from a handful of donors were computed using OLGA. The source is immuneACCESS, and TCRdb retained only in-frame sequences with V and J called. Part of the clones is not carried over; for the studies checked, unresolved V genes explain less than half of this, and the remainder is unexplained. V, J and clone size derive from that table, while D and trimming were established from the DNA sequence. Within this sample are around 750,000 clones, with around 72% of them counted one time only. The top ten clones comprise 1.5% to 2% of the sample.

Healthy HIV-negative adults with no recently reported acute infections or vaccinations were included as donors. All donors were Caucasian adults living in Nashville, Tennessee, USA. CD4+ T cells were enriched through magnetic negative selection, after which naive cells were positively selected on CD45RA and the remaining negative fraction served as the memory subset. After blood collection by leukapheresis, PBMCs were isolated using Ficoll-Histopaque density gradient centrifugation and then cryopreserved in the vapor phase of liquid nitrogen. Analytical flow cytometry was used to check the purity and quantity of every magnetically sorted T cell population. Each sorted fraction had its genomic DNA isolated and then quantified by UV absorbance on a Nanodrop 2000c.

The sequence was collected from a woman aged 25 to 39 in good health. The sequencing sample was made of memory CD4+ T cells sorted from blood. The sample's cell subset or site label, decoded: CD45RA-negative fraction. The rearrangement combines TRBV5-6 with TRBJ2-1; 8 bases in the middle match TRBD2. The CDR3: CASSGELVGTSFNEQFF. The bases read TGTGCCAGCAGCGGAGAATTAGTAGGGACTAGTTTCAATGAGCAGTTCTTC.